These T cell receptor beta chains were read from a single sample in a study of T-cell reconstitution after alpha-beta-depleted transplantation in children. Using its own MiXCR run on the PCR reads, TCRdb lists one record per CDR3 protein. The sample has 250,000 to 300,000 distinct CDR3 sequences, about 10% seen once. The specimen was PBMCs from the stem cell graft donor, collected from the stem cell graft. All receptors derive from a human donor who donated a stem cell graft to a child with SCID. Each CDR3 is given with its conserved first and last residue. A D gene is named only where the DNA matches it firmly. Expanded clones are given a class, and other clones once, few, many or no size at all.

D gene	clone size	J gene	V gene	CDR3 protein	CDR3 DNA
.	.	TRBJ2-5	TRBV11-2	CASSLGPGAQETQYF	TGTGCCAGCAGCTTAGGGCCAGGGGCTCAAGAGACCCAGTACTTC
TRBD2	many	TRBJ2-7	TRBV6-1	CASRGGGSSYEQYF	TGTGCCAGCAGGGGCGGGGGGAGCTCCTACGAGCAGTACTTC
.	few	TRBJ2-1	TRBV5-4	CASSLGHSSYNEQFF	TGTGCCAGCAGCTTAGGTCATAGCTCCTACAATGAGCAGTTCTTC
.	many	TRBJ2-7	TRBV20-1	CSASGVSYEQYF	TGCAGTGCTAGCGGGGTATCCTACGAGCAGTACTTC
.	few	TRBJ2-2	TRBV7-2	CASSLARAQTGELFF	TGTGCCAGCAGCTTAGCCAGGGCCCAGACCGGGGAGCTGTTTTTT
.	.	TRBJ2-2	TRBV9	CASSPLITTLNTGELFF	TGTGCCAGCAGCCCTCTGATCACAACACTGAACACCGGGGAGCTGTTTTTT
.	.	TRBJ2-3	TRBV12-3/TRBV12-4	CASSLWGRASDTQYF	TGTGCCAGCAGTTTATGGGGGCGAGCGTCAGATACGCAGTATTTT
.	.	TRBJ2-2	TRBV4-1	CASSQEVTGELFF	TGCGCCAGCAGCCAAGAAGTCACCGGGGAGCTGTTTTTT
.	.	TRBJ2-7	TRBV4-1	CASSQDPGDDEQYF	TGCGCCAGCAGCCAAGATCCGGGGGATGACGAGCAGTACTTC
.	once	TRBJ2-3	TRBV20-1	CSASFPITPDTQYF	TGCAGTGCTAGTTTCCCCATAACCCCAGATACGCAGTATTTT
TRBD2	.	TRBJ2-5	TRBV28	CASSASGVETQYF	TGTGCCAGCAGTGCCAGCGGGGTAGAGACCCAGTACTTC
TRBD2	many	TRBJ2-3	TRBV2	CASHSGESTDTQYF	TGTGCCAGCCATAGCGGGGAGTCCACAGATACGCAGTATTTT
TRBD2	few	TRBJ2-2	TRBV6-1	CASITGTSNTGELFF	TGTGCCAGCATCACCGGGACTAGCAACACCGGGGAGCTGTTTTTT
.	many	TRBJ2-2	TRBV29-1	CSARGKTNTGELFF	TGCAGCGCACGGGGGAAAACGAACACCGGGGAGCTGTTTTTT
.	many	TRBJ1-5	TRBV5-1	CASSMDGTSNQPQHF	TGCGCCAGCAGCATGGACGGAACTAGCAATCAGCCCCAGCATTTT
.	many	TRBJ2-4	TRBV9	CASSVGWERTKNIQYF	TGTGCCAGCAGCGTAGGATGGGAGAGGACCAAAAACATTCAGTACTTC
.	many	TRBJ1-1	TRBV25-1	CASSEAGVTEAFF	TGTGCCAGCAGTGAGGCTGGGGTTACTGAAGCTTTCTTT
.	.	TRBJ2-5	TRBV5-1	CASSILQVNSRDQYF	TGCGCCAGCAGCATACTACAGGTGAACTCAAGAGACCAGTACTTC
.	.	TRBJ1-1	TRBV7-6	CASSFRGLLNTEAFF	TGTGCCAGCAGCTTTCGGGGGCTCCTGAACACTGAAGCTTTCTTT
TRBD2	many	TRBJ2-7	TRBV12-3/TRBV12-4	CASSSGTRPEQYF	TGTGCCAGCAGTTCCGGGACTAGACCCGAGCAGTACTTC
TRBD1	few	TRBJ1-2	TRBV18	CASSPPTGTDYGYTF	TGTGCCAGCTCACCGCCGACCGGGACAGACTATGGCTACACCTTC
.	many	TRBJ2-3	TRBV3-1	CASSTGLTDTDTQYF	TGTGCCAGCAGCACGGGACTGACTGATACAGATACGCAGTATTTT
TRBD1	few	TRBJ2-3	TRBV20-1	CSVTTGWLGTQYF	TGCAGTGTTACGACAGGGTGGTTAGGTACGCAGTATTTT
TRBD1	.	TRBJ2-2	TRBV5-1	CASSLRPPGQGATGELFF	TGCGCCAGCAGCTTGCGTCCTCCGGGACAGGGGGCCACCGGGGAGCTGTTTTTT
TRBD2	few	TRBJ2-3	TRBV20-1	CSASLAGGTDTQYF	TGCAGTGCTAGCCTAGCGGGGGGCACAGATACGCAGTATTTT
.	many	TRBJ2-7	TRBV20-1	CSAISDSTSSYEQYF	TGCAGTGCTATCTCTGACAGCACTAGCTCCTACGAGCAGTACTTC
TRBD2	few	TRBJ2-3	TRBV20-1	CSARGGGLAGVTDTQYF	TGCAGTGCTAGAGGGGGGGGACTAGCGGGGGTCACAGATACGCAGTATTTT
.	few	TRBJ1-1	TRBV29-1	CSVWGGRLNTEAFF	TGCAGCGTTTGGGGAGGACGCTTGAACACTGAAGCTTTCTTT